Reported below is one TCR beta chain. An end of the junction differs from the germline gene, which may be a read error. Germline lookup yields CDR1 MDHEN and CDR2 SYDVKM. CDR3 size: 12 residues. The data were taken from a study of beta chain features in type 1 diabetes. All of the isolated RNA was reverse transcribed, so expressed TCRB transcripts were sequenced. Around 3.57 million reads was the average for naive, central memory and regulatory T cell samples. TCRdb's copy holds only in-frame clones and misses some; the assay was immunoSEQ multiplex PCR. In the table there are approximately 340,000 clones, more than 13% of which are singletons.

This receptor was taken from a woman in her late teens or twenties in good health. The chain employs TRBV28 and TRBJ2-7; 8 bases agree with TRBD2. Sequences were obtained from naive CD4+ T cells from blood. The CDR3 reads CASSPPETGRDF. CDR3 DNA sequence: TGTGCCAGCAGTCCCCCCGAAACCGGGAGGGACTTC.